This T cell receptor (beta chain) was profiled in a study of PD-1 blockade in classical Hodgkin lymphoma. Overall study results and limits: Significant TCR diversity gains by C4D1 occurred in CD4+ but not CD8+ cells.

Time point reported: cycle 4 day 1 (C4D1), after five to seven weeks of nivolumab. Relapse after autologous stem cell transplantation occurred in every patient, and brentuximab vedotin exposure varied. The data were produced by immunoSEQ multiplex PCR, yet TCRdb's version contains in-frame clones alone and is incomplete. Of tens of thousands of clones listed, 75% to 90% are singletons. Only one count was recorded for this clone. Its target is not known. The length of the CDR3 is 15 residues. Germline CDR1 reads SGHTA; CDR2 reads FQGTGA. Trimming removed 6 bases from V and 1 base from J, with 13 bases in between.

The specimen comprised peripheral blood mononuclear cells (PBMCs), sampled before the fourth cycle of nivolumab. This receptor was taken from a human donor with classical Hodgkin lymphoma. The rearrangement uses TRBV7-3 and TRBJ2-1; no reliable D call. The CDR3 DNA sequence: TGTGCCAGCAGTCTGGACGGTTCATCCTACAATGAGCAGTTCTTC. Translating it yields CASSLDGSSYNEQFF.